Below, 23 T cell receptor beta chains from the same sample are listed, as sequenced in a study of cytomegalovirus exposure and HLA in healthy donors. The PCR had 60 Vbeta and 13 Jbeta primers. The repertoire was sequenced with immunoSEQ multiplex PCR; TCRdb's copy has only in-frame clones and lacks some. This table has 70,000 to 95,000 clones, roughly four fifths appearing once. Sequenced: PBMCs. These receptor sequences come from a woman between 18 and 29 years old in good health and CMV-seropositive.

V gene TRBV5-5 combines with J gene TRBJ2-7; possibly TRBD2 for D (6 bases). This CDR3 contains 12 residues. The germline gives CDR1 SGHKS, CDR2 YYEKEE (reference sequence). Trimming shortened V by 0 bases and J by 6 bases, and 7 bases separated the two germline ends. The CDR3 region has the DNA TGTGCCAGCAGCTTGGGGGGAGGCGAGCAGTACTTC. Protein: CASSLGGGEQYF.

The CDR3 here is CASTSMMAGGGTQYF. The CDR3 bases are TGTGCCAGCACCAGTATGATGGCGGGAGGGGGGACCCAGTACTTC. This chain joins TRBV6-1 and TRBJ2-5, with 9 bases aligning to TRBD2. This CDR3 has 15 amino acids. The J segment lost 7 bases and the V segment lost 7 bases, leaving 13 bases of the junction unmatched. Germline CDR1 reads MNHNS; CDR2 reads SASEGT.

The count of this clone is one. The CDR3 coding sequence is TGTGCCAGCAGCTGGCCTGGTCGGGGGGAGACCCAGTACTTC. Amino acids: CASSWPGRGETQYF. The chain recombines TRBV7-9 with TRBJ2-5, with a possible D match to TRBD2 (6 bases). This CDR3 spans 14 amino acids. V lost 4 bases to trimming and J lost 5 bases, with 14 bases between them. CDR1 SEHNR and CDR2 FQNEAQ come from the germline V gene (reference sequence).

The chain recombines TRBV28 with TRBJ2-2; maybe TRBD1 (6 bases). Germline CDR1 and CDR2: MDHEN and SYDVKM. Trimming stripped 6 bases from V and 1 base from J, with 9 bases between. The CDR3 length is 14 residues. For the CDR3, the DNA is TGTGCCAGCAGCCCGGACAGGAACACCGGGGAGCTGTTTTTT. This translates into CASSPDRNTGELFF.

The CDR3 region is CASSRDKSHYGYTF. CDR3 nucleotide sequence: TGTGCCAGCAGTCGGGACAAAAGTCACTATGGCTACACCTTC. The chain recombines TRBV6-5 with TRBJ1-2, with D possibly matching TRBD1 (6 bases). Germline CDR1 MNHEY, CDR2 SVGAGI. V was trimmed by 5 bases and J by 3 bases, leaving 13 bases between them. The CDR3 consists of 14 residues.

The chain joins TRBV7-3 to TRBJ1-1, with 9 bases matching TRBD1. The germline gives CDR1 SGHTA, CDR2 FQGTGA. The CDR3 is 15 amino acids. The J segment lost 4 bases and the V segment lost 5 bases, leaving 8 bases of the junction unmatched. CDR3 DNA sequence: TGTGCCAGCAGCCCTCGAACAGGGGGCATCACTGAAGCTTTCTTT. It encodes CASSPRTGGITEAFF.

The rearrangement uses TRBV10-3 and TRBJ2-3; a weak D match, TRBD1 (7 bases). The CDR3 loop spans 18 amino acids. V gave up 2 bases and J gave up 1 base, with 19 bases separating them. Germline CDR1 is ENHRY and CDR2 is SYGVKD. CDR3 in amino acids: CAISETSQTGTRTDTQYF. The CDR3 DNA is TGTGCCATCAGTGAGACTAGCCAGACAGGGACCCGCACAGATACGCAGTATTTT.

The genes are TRBV6-6 and TRBJ2-2; TRBD2 aligns across 9 bases. The CDR3 has 14 residues. CDR1 is MNHNY, CDR2 SVGAGI, per germline (reference sequence). After removal of 7 bases from V and 6 bases from J, the junction contained 6 bases not matched to a gene. The CDR3 loop is CASNPGLAAGELFF. As DNA, the CDR3 is TGTGCCAGCAACCCGGGACTAGCAGCCGGGGAGCTGTTTTTT.

The rearrangement links TRBV6-5 to TRBJ2-2; TRBD2 matches at 8 bases. The CDR3 has 14 amino acids. Looked up from germline, CDR1 is MNHEY and CDR2 is SVGAGI. Trimming removed 6 bases from V and 4 bases from J; junction bases left unmatched: 4. The CDR3 loop is CASRVLAGTGELFF. The DNA for the CDR3 is TGTGCCAGCAGAGTCCTAGCGGGCACCGGGGAGCTGTTTTTT.

V and J are TRBV14 and TRBJ2-2; TRBD1 might be the D (6 bases). The CDR3 length is 13 residues. With 5 bases removed from V and 8 bases from J, the gap between germline ends came to 12 bases. The germline gives CDR1 SGHDN, CDR2 FVKESK. CDR3 DNA sequence: TGTGCCAGCAGCGAACAGGGTTTGGGGGAGCTGTTTTTT. Encoded protein: CASSEQGLGELFF. The whole variable domain, filled in from reference TRBV14 and TRBJ2-2, reads EAGVTQFPSHSVIEKGQTVTLRCDPISGHDNLYWYRRVMGKEIKFLLHFVKESKQDESGMPNNRFLAERTGGTYSTLKVQPAELEDSGVYFCASSEQGLGELFFGEGSRLTVL.

This chain uses TRBV6-4 with TRBJ2-2; possibly TRBD2 for D (5 bases). The CDR3 totals 13 residues. Germline-derived CDR1 and CDR2 are MRHNA and SNTAGT. V lost 2 bases, J lost 6 bases, and 7 bases lay in between. The CDR3 DNA reads TGTGCCAGCAGTGACGGGGAGTCCGGGGAGCTGTTTTTT. It is translated as CASSDGESGELFF.

This clone has just a few counts. CDR3: CASSDLRGREQYF. CDR3 bases: TGTGCCAGCAGTGACCTCAGGGGGAGAGAGCAGTACTTC. The chain links TRBV6-1 to TRBJ2-7; TRBD1 aligns across 7 bases. The V gene end was trimmed by 3 bases and the J gene end by 7 bases; junction bases not matched to a gene: 6. This CDR3 region has 13 residues. Germline values: CDR1 MNHNS, CDR2 SASEGT.

The chain uses TRBV19 and TRBJ1-6, with TRBD1 as a possible D gene (5 bases). CDR1 and CDR2 (germline): LNHDA, SQIVND (reference sequence). Trimming took 3 bases from V and 4 from J, leaving 10 bases between them. The CDR3 totals 15 residues. The CDR3 nucleotides read TGTGCCAGTAGTATGCGGGGGAATTATAATTCACCCCTCCACTTT. Amino acid sequence: CASSMRGNYNSPLHF.

V and J are TRBV28 and TRBJ2-7, with TRBD1 matching over 9 bases. J gave up 4 bases and V 8 bases, and 9 bases lay outside the gene matches. This CDR3 is built from 14 residues. Germline V gives CDR1 MDHEN, CDR2 SYDVKM. The CDR3 here is CASGETGGGYEQYF. Written as DNA, the CDR3 is TGTGCCAGCGGGGAGACAGGGGGAGGGTACGAGCAGTACTTC.

This clone has just one count. The chain is built from TRBV7-8 and TRBJ2-7; D may be TRBD1 (5 bases). Trimming pared 6 bases from V and 5 bases from J, leaving 17 bases between. There are 14 residues in the CDR3. Per the germline V gene, CDR1 is SGHVS and CDR2 is FQNEAQ. CDR3: CASRADSSRDEQYF. CDR3 sequence (DNA): TGTGCCAGCAGGGCAGACAGCTCTCGGGACGAGCAGTACTTC.

This chain joins TRBV15 and TRBJ2-1; TRBD1 might be the D (6 bases). Trimming cost V 0 bases and J 3 bases, with 9 bases left between them. There are 15 residues in the CDR3. Germline lookup yields CDR1 LNHNV and CDR2 YYDKDF (reference sequence). CDR3 DNA sequence: TGTGCCACCAGCAGAGACAGGGGTAACTACAATGAGCAGTTCTTC. It yields the protein CATSRDRGNYNEQFF.

This clone was seen a few times. This chain links TRBV5-6 with TRBJ1-1; D ambiguous. Germline V gene lookup returns CDR1 SGHDT and CDR2 YYEEEE. The length of the CDR3 is 12 residues. Trimming pared 4 bases from V and 1 base from J, leaving 5 bases between. CDR3 sequence: CASSTANTEAFF. In DNA form, the CDR3 reads TGTGCCAGCAGCACAGCGAACACTGAAGCTTTCTTT.

This clone appeared a few times. The V gene is TRBV18, the J gene TRBJ1-4, with TRBD1 matching over 7 bases. V shed 4 bases and J 2 bases; nucleotides not matched to a gene: 4. CDR3 length: 15 amino acids. Per the germline V gene, CDR1 is KGHSH and CDR2 is LQKENI. CDR3 sequence (DNA): TGTGCCAGCTCACAATCACAGGGGACTAATGAAAAACTGTTTTTT. Protein product: CASSQSQGTNEKLFF.

The chain recombines TRBV5-4 with TRBJ2-1, with D maybe TRBD2 (6 bases). The CDR3 spans 13 residues. The V and J ends lost 0 bases and 9 bases respectively, with 10 bases between them. Germline V gene lookup returns CDR1 SGHNT and CDR2 YYREEE (reference sequence). Here the CDR3 DNA reads TGTGCCAGCAGCTTGGACATCGGGGGTGAGCAGTTCTTC. It is translated as CASSLDIGGEQFF.

The V gene is TRBV13, the J gene TRBJ1-4; D uncertain. CDR3 length: 13 amino acids. V was shortened by 4 bases and J by 5 bases, with 8 bases between the two germline ends. In germline, CDR1 is PRHDT, CDR2 FYEKMQ (reference sequence). Here the CDR3 reads CASSSGGNEKLFF. CDR3 sequence (DNA): TGTGCCAGCAGCTCGGGCGGGAATGAAAAACTGTTTTTT. Full variable domain (outside the CDR3, taken from reference TRBV13 and TRBJ1-4): AAGVIQSPRHLIKEKRETATLKCYPIPRHDTVYWYQQGPGQDPQFLISFYEKMQSDKGSIPDRFSAQQFSDYHSELNMSSLELGDSALYFCASSSGGNEKLFFGSGTQLSVL.

This chain uses TRBV2 with TRBJ2-7; 12 bases fit TRBD2. The length of the CDR3 is 14 residues. Germline V gives CDR1 SNHLY, CDR2 FYNNEI. V shed 6 bases and J 7 bases; nucleotides not matched to a gene: 7. CDR3 nucleotides: TGTGCCAGCAGACGAGGACTAGCGGGACATGAGCAGTACTTC. Protein sequence: CASRRGLAGHEQYF.

The genes are TRBV2 and TRBJ1-2; TRBD1 agrees at 11 bases. V dropped 2 bases and J dropped 6; count of bases not matched to a gene: 8. Germline CDR1 is SNHLY and CDR2 is FYNNEI. There are 16 residues in the CDR3. CDR3 protein: CASSERDRGDRDGYTF. The CDR3, as DNA: TGTGCCAGCAGTGAAAGGGACAGGGGGGATCGAGATGGCTACACCTTC. The whole variable domain, filled in from reference TRBV2 and TRBJ1-2, reads EPEVTQTPSHQVTQMGQEVILRCVPISNHLYFYWYRQILGQKVEFLVSFYNNEISEKSEIFDDQFSVERPDGSNFTLKIRSTKLEDSAMYFCASSERDRGDRDGYTFGSGTRLTVV.

Only one count was recorded for this clone. The chain employs TRBV27 and TRBJ2-7, with 11 bases aligning to TRBD1. Germline CDR1 MNHEY, CDR2 SMNVEV (reference sequence). The trim removed 4 bases at V and 6 bases at J, leaving 11 bases unmatched. This CDR3 comprises 16 residues. CDR3 in amino acids: CASSSLVGTGGIEQYF. CDR3 bases: TGTGCCAGCAGTTCGCTCGTGGGGACAGGGGGAATCGAGCAGTACTTC.